Given below is one TCR beta chain in context. These data are taken from a study of blood T cell repertoires in COVID-19. TCRdb keeps only in-frame clones here, not all; method: immunoSEQ multiplex PCR. The repertoire holds 210,000 or so clones, with about 85% as singletons. Looked up from germline, CDR1 is SGHRS and CDR2 is YFSETQ. The V end was cut by 1 base, the J end by 5 bases, with 7 bases between. The CDR3 contains 13 residues. The chain uses TRBV5-1 and TRBJ2-1, with D possibly matching TRBD1 (5 bases). The sequenced material came from peripheral blood. The clonotype comes from a woman between 18 and 29 years old who had recovered from COVID-19. CDR3 amino acids: CASSLTRDNEQFF. Written as DNA, the CDR3 is TGCGCCAGCAGCTTGACCAGGGACAATGAGCAGTTCTTC. Drawing the rest from reference TRBV5-1 and TRBJ2-1, the complete variable domain is KAGVTQTPRYLIKTRGQQVTLSCSPISGHRSVSWYQQTPGQGLQFLFEYFSETQRNKGNFPGRFSGRQFSNSRSEMNVSTLELGDSALYLCASSLTRDNEQFFGPGTRLTVL.